This TCR beta chain emerged from a study of T cell repertoires in cytomegalovirus infection. Points on this clonotype: The antigen is unknown.

CDR3 size: 17 residues. Germline-derived CDR1 and CDR2 are MNHNS and SASEGT. The germline V and J ends were trimmed by 2 bases and 5 bases, with 21 bases remaining between them. TCRdb used MiXCR to reprocess the reads, holding one entry per CDR3 protein. The repertoire consists of more than 65,000 distinct CDR3 sequences, with roughly 44% occurring once and the leading ten covering 90% to 95%. The origin of this receptor is a human donor in good health (CMV status not recorded). Some clones in this sample may be carry-over from other donors' samples. This chain joins TRBV6-1 and TRBJ1-2; the D is unclear. Sequenced here: CD8+ T cells from cultured PBMCs, sampled from culture after CMV antigen stimulation. The CDR3 sequence: CASSESRSIGVNYGYTF. CDR3 nucleotide sequence: TGTGCCAGCAGTGAATCCCGGAGCATCGGCGTAAATTATGGCTACACCTTC.